The TCR beta chain described here comes from a study of shared T cell receptors in the human thymus. The CDR3 contains 13 residues. Trimming left V 0 bases short and J 4 bases short, with 5 bases between. The V gene's germline CDR1 is SGDLS and CDR2 YYNGEE. The assay was immunoSEQ multiplex PCR, and TCRdb's table has in-frame clones only and misses some. This sample yields 700,000 or so clones, of which 70% to 90% are seen a single time; around 0.01% belongs to the top ten. The same data also contributed to another study, on human thymus T cells. In that study: Donation came from healthy Finnish infants having corrective surgery for congenital heart defects. Thymus pieces cut out during corrective heart surgery were the tissue that was used. Both thymic and peripheral blood repertoires showed apparently biased V and J usage. Related research reported highly overlapping thymic repertoires among unrelated individuals.

The TCR was taken from a girl under two years old with a congenital heart defect. Sequenced sample: thymocytes. The rearrangement uses TRBV9 and TRBJ1-3; a weak D match, TRBD1 (5 bases). DNA for the CDR3: TGTGCCAGCAGCGTAGGGGGCGGAAACACCATATATTTT. It encodes CASSVGGGNTIYF.